Included here is one T cell receptor (beta chain) sequence, with context. Its antigen remains unknown. One end of the junction does not line up with germline, which may come from a read error. This CDR3 has 15 residues. Germline values: CDR1 DFQATT, CDR2 SNEGSKA (reference sequence). Semi-nested PCR with Nested Universal Primer A followed constant-region reverse priming of full-length variable regions. In TCRdb, the 5' RACE reads were re-called with MiXCR into one record per CDR3 protein. The sample has tens of thousands of distinct CDR3 sequences, about 28% seen once; the top ten hold around 2.1%. Study findings and constraints: Whole repertoires were not studied in the larger cohort, only one V-J beta rearrangement.

The sorted Tregs were CD4+CD25+CD127-/low cells. Sequencing input: tumor-infiltrating Tregs sorted from the breast tumor. The source is a female donor with breast cancer. V gene TRBV20-1 combines with J gene TRBJ2-1, with D perhaps TRBD2 (5 bases). CDR3 nucleotide sequence: TGCAGTACTAGAGATTTTCGGGAATCAAACAATGAGCAGTTCTTC. Translated: CSTRDFRESNNEQFF.